This T cell receptor (beta chain) was obtained from a study of vaccination effects on CD4 cells after COVID-19. Study-wide points: Missing from the study were early post-infection timepoints, and its convalescent patients were few.

The protocol was immunoSEQ multiplex PCR, while the TCRdb copy is restricted to in-frame clones and leaves out a portion. The profile shows 20,000 to 25,000 clones, about 65% of them singletons. Comments on this clone: Its antigen is not known.

Germline values: CDR1 MDHEN, CDR2 SYDVKM. V was pared by 5 bases and J by 0 bases, with 16 bases between. The CDR3 runs 16 residues. Antigen-specific CD4+ T cells expanded by the ViraFEST assay with viral peptide pools were then sequenced. CD4+ T cells were isolated after around ten days of culture. None of the vaccinated had previously contracted SARS-CoV-2, and their nucleocapsid antibodies tested negative. Cultivation was performed at two million PBMC per well with about 9 IU/ml IL-2 and 9.5 to 10 ug/ml peptides added. IL-2 medium took the place of half the medium on both days 3 and 7. The clonotype originates from a human donor who received a COVID-19 vaccine. Sequences were derived from CD4+ T cells from PBMCs cultured with HCoV-NL63 spike peptides, sampled before COVID-19 vaccination. This chain connects TRBV28 to TRBJ1-2; D is perhaps TRBD1 (6 bases). The CDR3 spells CASSLPGQLTNYGYTF. CDR3 DNA sequence: TGTGCCAGCAGTCTCCCTGGACAGCTTACTAACTATGGCTACACCTTC.